This section outlines one TCR beta chain sequence together with its context. What it recognizes is unknown. Method: immunoSEQ multiplex PCR; TCRdb's copy keeps in-frame clones and lacks some. This sample carries about 30,000 clones, around 94% of them seen once, and the ten largest clones take over 2%. The time point denotes: newly diagnosed, previously untreated cHL patient sample. The record originates from a study of PD-1 blockade in classical Hodgkin lymphoma. Study results and caveats: Repertoires differed for reasons still undefined, possibly disease activity or prior therapy. Relapsed/refractory patients reportedly had the lowest baseline TCR diversity, below newly diagnosed patients, who were below healthy donors.

Germline V gene data show CDR1 as MNHEY and CDR2 as SMNVEV (reference sequence). The CDR3 contains 13 residues. With 3 bases removed from V and 4 bases from J, the gap between germline ends came to 8 bases. The source of this sequence is a human donor with classical Hodgkin lymphoma. Sequenced: peripheral blood mononuclear cells (PBMCs). This chain links TRBV27 with TRBJ2-3, with D tentatively TRBD2 (5 bases). The CDR3 protein is CASSFSRADTQYF. The CDR3 DNA follows: TGTGCCAGCAGTTTCTCGAGGGCAGATACGCAGTATTTT.